The rows below give T cell receptor beta chains drawn from one sample of a study of response to subunit inactivated influenza vaccine. From the RT-PCR reads, TCRdb called clonotypes with MiXCR, one entry per CDR3 protein. Among about 620,000 distinct CDR3 sequences listed, roughly 10% were seen once. Sequencing was performed on PBMCs from blood, taken on the day of vaccination. The receptor source for this set is a man aged 45-65 years who received an inactivated influenza vaccine. The CDR3 runs from the conserved cysteine through the conserved F or W. A D gene is named only where the DNA matches it firmly. Only part of the rows carry a size: once, few, many, or a class if the clone is expanded.

v_call: TRBV7-6
d_call: -
j_call: TRBJ2-7
clone_size: -
cdr3_aa: CASSLTEAGGNYEQYF
cdr3_nt: TGTGCCAGCAGCTTAACTGAGGCTGGGGGTAACTACGAGCAGTACTTC

v_call: TRBV12-3/TRBV12-4
d_call: -
j_call: TRBJ1-1
clone_size: few
cdr3_aa: CASSLADGNTEAFF
cdr3_nt: TGTGCCAGCAGTTTAGCGGACGGGAACACTGAAGCTTTCTTT

v_call: TRBV5-1
d_call: TRBD1
j_call: TRBJ1-4
clone_size: few
cdr3_aa: CASSLGGQGRGEKLFF
cdr3_nt: TGCGCCAGCAGCTTGGGGGGACAGGGAAGAGGCGAAAAACTGTTTTTT

v_call: TRBV3-1
d_call: -
j_call: TRBJ2-1
clone_size: many
cdr3_aa: CASSHSGNEQFF
cdr3_nt: TGTGCCAGCAGCCATAGCGGCAATGAGCAGTTCTTC

v_call: TRBV7-9
d_call: TRBD2
j_call: TRBJ2-5
clone_size: many
cdr3_aa: CASNILGGTGGETQYF
cdr3_nt: TGTGCCAGCAATATTTTGGGCGGCACGGGAGGGGAGACCCAGTACTTC

v_call: TRBV5-1
d_call: TRBD1
j_call: TRBJ2-1
clone_size: many
cdr3_aa: CASSLTSGGYYNEQFF
cdr3_nt: TGCGCCAGCAGCCTTACGTCAGGGGGCTATTACAATGAGCAGTTCTTC

v_call: TRBV29-1
d_call: -
j_call: TRBJ2-5
clone_size: few
cdr3_aa: CSVNRQAQETQYF
cdr3_nt: TGCAGCGTTAATAGACAGGCCCAAGAGACCCAGTACTTC

v_call: TRBV3-1
d_call: -
j_call: TRBJ2-1
clone_size: -
cdr3_aa: CASSQVGGGSQFF
cdr3_nt: TGTGCCAGCAGCCAAGTGGGAGGGGGGTCGCAGTTCTTC

v_call: TRBV4-1
d_call: TRBD1
j_call: TRBJ2-4
clone_size: few
cdr3_aa: CASSQPTGFLSAKNIQYF
cdr3_nt: TGCGCCAGCAGCCAACCGACAGGGTTCCTTTCGGCCAAAAACATTCAGTACTTC

v_call: TRBV5-1
d_call: -
j_call: TRBJ2-5
clone_size: -
cdr3_aa: CASSIRGPGETQYF
cdr3_nt: TGCGCCAGCAGCATACGTGGACCCGGAGAGACCCAGTACTTC

v_call: TRBV20-1
d_call: -
j_call: TRBJ2-3
clone_size: few
cdr3_aa: CSARVGSGDTQYF
cdr3_nt: TGCAGTGCTAGAGTCGGGAGTGGGGATACGCAGTATTTT

v_call: TRBV5-1
d_call: TRBD2
j_call: TRBJ2-5
clone_size: few
cdr3_aa: CASSSGLAGYQETQYF
cdr3_nt: TGCGCCAGCAGCTCAGGACTAGCGGGGTACCAAGAGACCCAGTACTTC

v_call: TRBV6-1
d_call: -
j_call: TRBJ1-1
clone_size: few
cdr3_aa: CASSVEVGVTEAFF
cdr3_nt: TGTGCCAGCAGCGTTGAGGTAGGGGTTACTGAAGCTTTCTTT

v_call: TRBV11-2
d_call: TRBD1
j_call: TRBJ2-1
clone_size: few
cdr3_aa: CASSYVPDRGHATGPYNEQFF
cdr3_nt: TGTGCCAGCAGCTATGTTCCGGACAGGGGCCACGCGACGGGCCCCTACAATGAGCAGTTCTTC

v_call: TRBV21-1
d_call: -
j_call: TRBJ2-7
clone_size: many
cdr3_aa: CASSNWGTGGYEQYF
cdr3_nt: TGTGCCAGCAGCAATTGGGGGACAGGAGGGTACGAGCAGTACTTC

v_call: TRBV12-3/TRBV12-4
d_call: -
j_call: TRBJ1-5
clone_size: -
cdr3_aa: CASSLLGAPGNQPQHF
cdr3_nt: TGTGCCAGCAGTTTACTGGGGGCGCCGGGCAATCAGCCCCAGCATTTT

v_call: TRBV5-1
d_call: TRBD2
j_call: TRBJ2-1
clone_size: -
cdr3_aa: CASSSLAGGPSEQFF
cdr3_nt: TGCGCCAGCAGCTCCCTAGCGGGGGGGCCTAGTGAGCAGTTCTTC

v_call: TRBV5-6
d_call: -
j_call: TRBJ2-2
clone_size: -
cdr3_aa: CASSLRGSTGELFF
cdr3_nt: TGTGCCAGCAGTTTGAGGGGGAGCACCGGGGAGCTGTTTTTT